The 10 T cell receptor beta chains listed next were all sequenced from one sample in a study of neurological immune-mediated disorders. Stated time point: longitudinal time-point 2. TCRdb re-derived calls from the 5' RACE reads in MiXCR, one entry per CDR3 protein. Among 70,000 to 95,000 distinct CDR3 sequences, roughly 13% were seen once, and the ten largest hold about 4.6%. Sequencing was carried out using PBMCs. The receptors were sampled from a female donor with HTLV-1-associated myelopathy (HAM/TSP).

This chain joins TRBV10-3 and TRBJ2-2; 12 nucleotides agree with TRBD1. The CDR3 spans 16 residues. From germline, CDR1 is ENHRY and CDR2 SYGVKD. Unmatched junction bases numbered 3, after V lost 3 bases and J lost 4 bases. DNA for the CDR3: TGTGCCATCAGTGAAGGGACAGGGGGCTCCACCGGGGAGCTGTTTTTT. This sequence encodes CAISEGTGGSTGELFF.

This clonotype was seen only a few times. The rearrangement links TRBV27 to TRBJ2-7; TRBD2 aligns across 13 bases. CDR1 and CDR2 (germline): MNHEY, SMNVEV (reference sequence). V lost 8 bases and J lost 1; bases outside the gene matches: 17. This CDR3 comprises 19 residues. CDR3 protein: CASDSTSGGPDQMSYEQYF. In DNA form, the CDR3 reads TGTGCCAGCGATTCGACTAGCGGGGGGCCTGACCAAATGTCCTACGAGCAGTACTTC.

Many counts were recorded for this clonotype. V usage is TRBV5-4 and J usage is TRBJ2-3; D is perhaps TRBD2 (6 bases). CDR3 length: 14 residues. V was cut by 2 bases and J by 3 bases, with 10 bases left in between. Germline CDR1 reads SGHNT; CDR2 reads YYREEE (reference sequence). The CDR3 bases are TGTGCCAGCAGCTTATCGGAGGGGACAGATACGCAGTATTTT. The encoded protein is CASSLSEGTDTQYF.

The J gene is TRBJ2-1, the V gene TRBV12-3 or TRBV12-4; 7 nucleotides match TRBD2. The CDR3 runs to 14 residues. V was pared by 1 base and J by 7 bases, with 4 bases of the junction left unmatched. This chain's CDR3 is CASSLGGGGNEQFF. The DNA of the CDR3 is TGTGCCAGCAGTTTAGGCGGGGGAGGGAATGAGCAGTTCTTC.

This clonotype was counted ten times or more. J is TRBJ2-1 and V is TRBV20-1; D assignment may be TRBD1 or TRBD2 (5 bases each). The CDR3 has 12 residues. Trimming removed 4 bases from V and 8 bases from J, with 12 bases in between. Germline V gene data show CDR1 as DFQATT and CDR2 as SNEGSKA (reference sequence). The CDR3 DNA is TGCAGTGCTATAAGGGGACGGGATGAGCAGTTCTTC. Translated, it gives CSAIRGRDEQFF.

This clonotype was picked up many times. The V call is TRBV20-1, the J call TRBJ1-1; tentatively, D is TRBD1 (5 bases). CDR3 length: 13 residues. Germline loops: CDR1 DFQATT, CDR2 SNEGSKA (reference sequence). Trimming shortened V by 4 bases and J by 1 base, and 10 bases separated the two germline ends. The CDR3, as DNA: TGCAGTGCTACCGGGGGAGCGAACACTGAAGCTTTCTTT. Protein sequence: CSATGGANTEAFF.

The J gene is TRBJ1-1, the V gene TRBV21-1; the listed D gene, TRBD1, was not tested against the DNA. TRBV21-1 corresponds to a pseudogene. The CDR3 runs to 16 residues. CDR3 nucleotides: TGTGCCAGCAGCAGTAAGGGCCGGGGGGCGTACACTGAAGCTTTCTTT. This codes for CASSSKGRGAYTEAFF.

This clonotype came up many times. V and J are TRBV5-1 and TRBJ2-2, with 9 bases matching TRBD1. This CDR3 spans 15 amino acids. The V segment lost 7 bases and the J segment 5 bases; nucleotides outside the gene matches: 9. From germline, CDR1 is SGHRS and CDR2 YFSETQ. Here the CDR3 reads CASGTGTGRTGELFF. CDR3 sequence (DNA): TGCGCCAGCGGCACCGGGACAGGGCGAACCGGGGAGCTGTTTTTT.

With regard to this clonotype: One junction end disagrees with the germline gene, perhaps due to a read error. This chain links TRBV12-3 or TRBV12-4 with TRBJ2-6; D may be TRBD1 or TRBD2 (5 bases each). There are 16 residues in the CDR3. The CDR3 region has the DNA TGTGCCAGCAGTTTAGGGGGACGGTCTGGGCCCAACGTCCTGACTTTC. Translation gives CASSLGGRSGPNVLTF.

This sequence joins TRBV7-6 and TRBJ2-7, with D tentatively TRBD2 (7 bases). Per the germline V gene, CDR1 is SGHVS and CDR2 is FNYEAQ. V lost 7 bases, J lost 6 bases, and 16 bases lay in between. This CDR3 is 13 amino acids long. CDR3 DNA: TGTGCCAGCAACTCCCTCCGGGGGGCCGAGCAGTACTTC. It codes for CASNSLRGAEQYF.